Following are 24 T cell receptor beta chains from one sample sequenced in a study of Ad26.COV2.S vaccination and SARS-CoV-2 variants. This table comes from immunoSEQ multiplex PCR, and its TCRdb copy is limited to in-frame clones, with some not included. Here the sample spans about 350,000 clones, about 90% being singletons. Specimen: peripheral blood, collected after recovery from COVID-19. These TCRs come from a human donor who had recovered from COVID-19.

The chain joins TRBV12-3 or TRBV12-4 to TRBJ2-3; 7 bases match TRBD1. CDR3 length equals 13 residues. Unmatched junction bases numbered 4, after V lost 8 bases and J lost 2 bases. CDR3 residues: CASEDRTTDTQYF. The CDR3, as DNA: TGTGCCAGCGAGGACAGGACCACAGATACGCAGTATTTT.

The CDR3 is CASSYSGRDAYEQYF. In DNA form, the CDR3 reads TGTGCCAGCAGTTACTCGGGGAGGGATGCCTACGAGCAGTACTTC. V and J are TRBV6-5 and TRBJ2-7; TRBD2 matches at 7 bases. This CDR3 contains 15 residues. The V gene end was trimmed by 0 bases and the J gene end by 2 bases; junction bases not matched to a gene: 4. Germline values: CDR1 MNHEY, CDR2 SVGAGI.

The CDR3: CASSLAFQQGGHTEAFF. In DNA form, the CDR3 reads TGTGCCAGCAGCTTGGCCTTTCAACAGGGCGGTCATACTGAAGCTTTCTTT. The chain carries TRBV5-5 and TRBJ1-1, with D perhaps matching TRBD1 (6 bases). The ends were cut back, 0 bases at V and 5 bases at J, with 20 bases in the middle. Germline V gene data show CDR1 as SGHKS and CDR2 as YYEKEE (reference sequence). The CDR3 covers 17 residues.

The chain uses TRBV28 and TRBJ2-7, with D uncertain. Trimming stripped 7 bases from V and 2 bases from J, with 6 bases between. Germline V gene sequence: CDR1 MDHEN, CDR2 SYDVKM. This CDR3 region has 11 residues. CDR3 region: CASKGTYEQYF. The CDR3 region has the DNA TGTGCCAGCAAGGGCACCTACGAGCAGTACTTC.

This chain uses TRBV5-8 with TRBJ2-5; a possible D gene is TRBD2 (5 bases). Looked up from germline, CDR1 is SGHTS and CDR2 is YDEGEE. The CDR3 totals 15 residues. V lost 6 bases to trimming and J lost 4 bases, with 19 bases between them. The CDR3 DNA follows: TGTGCCAGCACCGCCGAGGGCCAGAAAGTAGAGACCCAGTACTTC. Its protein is CASTAEGQKVETQYF.

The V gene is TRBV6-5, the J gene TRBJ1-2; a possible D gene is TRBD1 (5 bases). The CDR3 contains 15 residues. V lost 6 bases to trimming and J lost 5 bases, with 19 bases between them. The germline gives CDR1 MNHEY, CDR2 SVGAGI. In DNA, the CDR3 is TGTGCCAGCAGCCGAACGGACACGACTCCGTATGGCTACACCTTC. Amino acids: CASSRTDTTPYGYTF.

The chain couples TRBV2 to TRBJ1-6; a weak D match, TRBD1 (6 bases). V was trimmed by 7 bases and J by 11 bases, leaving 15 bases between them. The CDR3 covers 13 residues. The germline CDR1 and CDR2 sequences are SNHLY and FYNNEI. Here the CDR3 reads CASTMTGRTPLHF. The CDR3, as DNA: TGTGCCAGCACCATGACAGGCAGAACACCCCTCCACTTT.

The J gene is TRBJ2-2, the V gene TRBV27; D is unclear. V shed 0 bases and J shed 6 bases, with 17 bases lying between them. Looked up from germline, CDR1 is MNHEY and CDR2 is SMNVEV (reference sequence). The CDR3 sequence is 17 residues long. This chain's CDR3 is CASSLSPPKSPPGELFF. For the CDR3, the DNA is TGTGCCAGCAGTTTATCGCCGCCGAAATCACCCCCCGGGGAGCTGTTTTTT.

The CDR3 DNA follows: TGTGCCAGCAGCGACCCTTGGGGGGGCAGGGGCTACACCTTC. Amino acids: CASSDPWGGRGYTF. The chain couples TRBV9 to TRBJ1-2; possibly TRBD1 for D (6 bases). The germline CDR1 and CDR2 sequences are SGDLS and YYNGEE. V lost 3 bases and J lost 8, with 17 bases in between. This CDR3 has 14 residues. Using reference TRBV9 and TRBJ1-2 for the parts outside the CDR3, the full variable domain is DSGVTQTPKHLITATGQRVTLRCSPRSGDLSVYWYQQSLDQGLQFLIQYYNGEERAKGNILERFSAQQFPDLHSELNLSSLELGDSALYFCASSDPWGGRGYTFGSGTRLTVV.

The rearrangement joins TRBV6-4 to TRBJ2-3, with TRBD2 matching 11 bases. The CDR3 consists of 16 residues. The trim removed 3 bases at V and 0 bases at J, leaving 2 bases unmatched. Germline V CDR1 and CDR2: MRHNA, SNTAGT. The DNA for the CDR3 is TGTGCCAGCAGTGAACTAGCGGGGGAGAGCACAGATACGCAGTATTTT. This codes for CASSELAGESTDTQYF.

The CDR3 nucleotides read TGTGCCAGCAGCCCTACGGCCTACGAGCAGTACTTC. Its translation: CASSPTAYEQYF. This rearrangement joins TRBV12-3 or TRBV12-4 to TRBJ2-7, with D hard to call. This CDR3 is 12 amino acids long. V was cut by 6 bases and J by 2 bases, with 8 bases left in between.

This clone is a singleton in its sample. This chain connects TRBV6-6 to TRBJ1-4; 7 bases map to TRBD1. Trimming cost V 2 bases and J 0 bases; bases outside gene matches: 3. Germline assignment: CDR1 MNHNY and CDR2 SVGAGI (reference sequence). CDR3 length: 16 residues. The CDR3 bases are TGTGCCAGCAGTTACCCACAGGGGTCAACTAATGAAAAACTGTTTTTT. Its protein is CASSYPQGSTNEKLFF.

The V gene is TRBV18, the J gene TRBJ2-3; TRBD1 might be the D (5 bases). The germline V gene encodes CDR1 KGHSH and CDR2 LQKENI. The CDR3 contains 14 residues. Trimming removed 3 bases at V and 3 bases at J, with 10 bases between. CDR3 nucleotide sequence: TGTGCCAGCTCACCCCAACAGGTTACAGATACGCAGTATTTT. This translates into CASSPQQVTDTQYF.

The CDR3 spells CASSLENSGGLDEQFF. CDR3 sequence (DNA): TGTGCCAGCAGCTTGGAAAATAGCGGGGGGTTGGATGAGCAGTTCTTC. The V call is TRBV5-4, the J call TRBJ2-1, with TRBD2 identical over 10 bases. Germline trimming cut 0 bases from V and 8 bases from J; bases unmatched to any gene: 8. Germline V gene data show CDR1 as SGHNT and CDR2 as YYREEE (reference sequence). The CDR3 contains 16 residues. The whole variable domain, remainder taken from reference TRBV5-4 and TRBJ2-1, is ETGVTQSPTHLIKTRGQQVTLRCSSQSGHNTVSWYQQALGQGPQFIFQYYREEENGRGNFPPRFSGLQFPNYSSELNVNALELDDSALYLCASSLENSGGLDEQFFGPGTRLTVL.

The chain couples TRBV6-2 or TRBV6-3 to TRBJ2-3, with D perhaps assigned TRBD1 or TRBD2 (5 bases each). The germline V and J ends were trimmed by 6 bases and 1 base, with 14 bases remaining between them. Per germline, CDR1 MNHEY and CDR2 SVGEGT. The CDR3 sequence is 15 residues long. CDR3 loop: CASSELRGRTDTQYF. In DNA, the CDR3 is TGTGCCAGCAGCGAGCTGAGGGGCCGCACAGATACGCAGTATTTT.

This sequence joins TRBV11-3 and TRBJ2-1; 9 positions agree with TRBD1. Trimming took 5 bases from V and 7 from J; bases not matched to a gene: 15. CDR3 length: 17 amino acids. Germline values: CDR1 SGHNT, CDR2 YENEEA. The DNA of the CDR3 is TGTGCCAGCAGCCCTTTCACCGGGACAGGGATGTTTAATGAGCAGTTCTTC. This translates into CASSPFTGTGMFNEQFF.

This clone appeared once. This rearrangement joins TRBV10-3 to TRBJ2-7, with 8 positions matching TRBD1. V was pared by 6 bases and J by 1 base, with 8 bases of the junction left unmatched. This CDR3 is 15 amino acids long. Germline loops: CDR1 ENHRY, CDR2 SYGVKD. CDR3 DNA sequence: TGTGCCATCAGCCCCCAGGGGGCTGGGTCCTACGAGCAGTACTTC. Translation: CAISPQGAGSYEQYF.

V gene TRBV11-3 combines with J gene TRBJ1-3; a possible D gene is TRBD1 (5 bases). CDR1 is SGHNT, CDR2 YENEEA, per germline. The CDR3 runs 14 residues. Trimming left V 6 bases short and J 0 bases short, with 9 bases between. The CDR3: CASSPGDSGNTIYF. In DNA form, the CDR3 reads TGTGCCAGCAGTCCGGGGGACTCTGGAAACACCATATATTTT.

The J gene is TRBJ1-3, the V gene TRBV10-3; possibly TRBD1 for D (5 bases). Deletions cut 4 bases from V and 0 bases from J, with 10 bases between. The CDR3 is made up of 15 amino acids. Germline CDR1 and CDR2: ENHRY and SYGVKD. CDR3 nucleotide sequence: TGTGCCATCAGTGGGGGACTGTCCTCTGGAAACACCATATATTTT. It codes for CAISGGLSSGNTIYF.

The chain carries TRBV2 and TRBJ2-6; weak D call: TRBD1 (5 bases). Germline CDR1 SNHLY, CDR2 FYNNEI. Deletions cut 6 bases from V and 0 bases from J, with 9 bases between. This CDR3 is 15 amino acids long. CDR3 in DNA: TGTGCCAGCAGCTTGACAGACTCTGGGGCCAACGTCCTGACTTTC. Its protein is CASSLTDSGANVLTF. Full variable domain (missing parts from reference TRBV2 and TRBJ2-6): EPEVTQTPSHQVTQMGQEVILRCVPISNHLYFYWYRQILGQKVEFLVSFYNNEISEKSEIFDDQFSVERPDGSNFTLKIRSTKLEDSAMYFCASSLTDSGANVLTFGAGSRLTVL.

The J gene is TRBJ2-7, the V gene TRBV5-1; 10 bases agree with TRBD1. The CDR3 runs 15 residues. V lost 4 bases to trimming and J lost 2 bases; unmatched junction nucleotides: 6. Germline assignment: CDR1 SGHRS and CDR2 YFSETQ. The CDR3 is CASSPGTGATYEQYF. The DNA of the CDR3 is TGCGCCAGCAGCCCTGGGACAGGGGCTACCTACGAGCAGTACTTC.

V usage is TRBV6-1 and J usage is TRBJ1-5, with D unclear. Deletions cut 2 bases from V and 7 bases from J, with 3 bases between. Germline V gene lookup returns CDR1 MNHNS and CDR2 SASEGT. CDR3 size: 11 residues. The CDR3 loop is CASSEFQPQHF. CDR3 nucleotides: TGTGCCAGCAGTGAATTCCAGCCCCAGCATTTT.

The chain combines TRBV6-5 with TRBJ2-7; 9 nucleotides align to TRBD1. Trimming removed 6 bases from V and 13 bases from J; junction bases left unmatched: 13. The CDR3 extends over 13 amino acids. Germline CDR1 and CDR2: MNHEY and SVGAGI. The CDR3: CASRKTLGTGPYF. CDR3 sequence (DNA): TGTGCCAGCAGAAAAACCCTCGGGACAGGGCCTTACTTC.

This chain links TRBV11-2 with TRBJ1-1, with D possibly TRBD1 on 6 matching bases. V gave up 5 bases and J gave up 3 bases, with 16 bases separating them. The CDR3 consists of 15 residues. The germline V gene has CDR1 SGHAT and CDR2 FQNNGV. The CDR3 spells CASSRQGLVDTEAFF. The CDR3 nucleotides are TGTGCCAGCAGCCGCCAGGGGTTGGTTGACACTGAAGCTTTCTTT.